The rows below give T cell receptor beta chains drawn from one sample of a study of T cell repertoires in cytomegalovirus infection. TCRdb recomputed calls from the reads with MiXCR, one row per CDR3 protein. The profile shows more than 85,000 distinct CDR3 sequences, about 15% of them singletons. Material for sequencing was PBMCs. These receptors all stem from a human donor in good health (CMV status not recorded). Some clones in this sample may be carry-over from other donors' samples. The conserved cysteine and the conserved F or W are not part of the CDR3 here. Clone size is stated in some rows and not others, as once, few, many or a class when expanded.

j_gene	abundance	v_gene	CDR3aa
TRBJ1-2	NA	TRBV28	ASSLRGTGYT
TRBJ2-5	few	TRBV20-1	SGRTSGGKETQY
TRBJ2-7	many	TRBV7-2	ASSQVSYEQY
TRBJ2-2	few	TRBV12-3/TRBV12-4	ATTRGQNTGELF
TRBJ2-7	NA	TRBV7-6	ASAKTGTVGHEQY
TRBJ2-1	few	TRBV7-2	ASSLVRGSYNEQF
TRBJ1-1	NA	TRBV7-9	ASNAQGIRREAF
TRBJ1-1	NA	TRBV6-2/TRBV6-3	ASKRSQNTEAF
TRBJ2-2	many	TRBV7-2	ASSPNAQGGELF
TRBJ2-1	NA	TRBV12-3/TRBV12-4	ASSPGGGFYNEQF
TRBJ1-2	many	TRBV12-3/TRBV12-4	ASSLGQGNHGYT
TRBJ1-2	many	TRBV7-9	ASSLEKLVGYT
TRBJ2-1	few	TRBV19	ASSIESGNEQF
TRBJ2-2	many	TRBV5-1	ASSSPEGVNTGELF
TRBJ2-2	many	TRBV5-1	ASSSPPGELF
TRBJ1-5	many	TRBV28	ASSLGAPYSNQPQH
TRBJ1-1	many	TRBV20-1	SARGPENTEAF
TRBJ2-7	NA	TRBV10-3	AITPGPVGEQY
TRBJ1-5	NA	TRBV20-1	SARPTGNQPQH